These 9 T cell receptor beta chains were sequenced from one sample in a study of lymphopenia after photon versus proton radiotherapy (dated by TCRdb to 2018 to 2020). The library relied on the immunoSEQ multiplex PCR assay. This immuneACCESS table, as held by TCRdb, lists in-frame sequences with V and J called but not all clones. Of the missing ones, under half trace to an unresolved V gene in checked studies; the others have no known cause. The sample includes 25,000 to 30,000 clones, with approximately 85% observed a single time. The ten largest make up roughly 31% of the sample. The material sequenced was peripheral blood, taken from a patient treated with photon-based radiotherapy. The receptors originated from a man between 45 and 60 years old with gastric cancer.

The chain employs TRBV11-2 and TRBJ1-6, with 9 nucleotides matching TRBD1. Germline assignment: CDR1 SGHAT and CDR2 FQNNGV. This CDR3 region has 15 residues. With 4 bases clipped from V and 10 bases from J, the junction kept 8 bases outside the gene matches. The DNA of the CDR3 is TGTGCCAGCAGCTCCTACAGGGGGCTTAGATCACCCCTCCACTTT. It translates to CASSSYRGLRSPLHF. Full variable domain (outside the CDR3, taken from reference TRBV11-2 and TRBJ1-6): EAGVAQSPRYKIIEKRQSVAFWCNPISGHATLYWYQQILGQGPKLLIQFQNNGVVDDSQLPKDRFSAERLKGVDSTLKIQPAKLEDSAVYLCASSSYRGLRSPLHFGNGTRLTVT.

This chain's CDR3 is CASSESQGNSPLHF. CDR3 in DNA: TGCGCCAGCAGTGAGTCCCAGGGTAATTCACCCCTCCACTTT. V gene TRBV10-1 combines with J gene TRBJ1-6, with D perhaps matching TRBD1 (5 bases). V was shortened by 0 bases and J by 6 bases, with 6 bases between the two germline ends. The CDR3 covers 14 residues. CDR1 is WNHNN, CDR2 SYGVQD, per germline (reference sequence).

The V gene is TRBV27, the J gene TRBJ2-3; TRBD2 aligns across 15 bases. The CDR3 is 15 amino acids. After removal of 8 bases from V and 6 bases from J, the junction contained 6 bases not matched to a gene. CDR1 and CDR2 from the germline V gene are MNHEY and SMNVEV (reference sequence). CDR3 loop: CASGTSGGFRDTQYF. CDR3 nucleotides: TGTGCCAGCGGGACTAGCGGGGGGTTTCGGGATACGCAGTATTTT.

V usage is TRBV6-6 and J usage is TRBJ1-1; perhaps TRBD1 as D (6 bases). V lost 5 bases to trimming and J lost 4 bases, with 14 bases between them. This CDR3 region has 14 residues. CDR1 is MNHNY and CDR2 is SVGAGI in the germline V gene (reference sequence). The CDR3 protein is CASSLGGASTEAFF. CDR3 nucleotides: TGTGCCAGCAGTCTGGGGGGGGCCAGCACTGAAGCTTTCTTT.

The chain couples TRBV27 to TRBJ2-2; TRBD1 agrees at 8 bases. The V and J ends lost 6 bases and 2 bases, in that order; junction bases with no gene match: 8. Germline V gives CDR1 MNHEY, CDR2 SMNVEV (reference sequence). CDR3 length: 16 residues. The DNA for the CDR3 is TGTGCCAGCAGGCCTAGACAGGGGCTAAACACCGGGGAGCTGTTTTTT. Residues: CASRPRQGLNTGELFF.

This chain uses TRBV11-2 with TRBJ2-1; 9 nucleotides line up with TRBD2. After removal of 3 bases from V and 3 bases from J, the junction contained 3 bases not matched to a gene. CDR1 is SGHAT, CDR2 FQNNGV, per germline. This CDR3 spans 15 amino acids. The CDR3 DNA sequence: TGTGCCAGCAGCTTCCAGCGGGGGGTCTACAATGAGCAGTTCTTC. This translates into CASSFQRGVYNEQFF.

This clone was observed a handful of times. The chain joins TRBV19 to TRBJ1-6; no definite D call. The CDR3 spans 13 residues. Germline V CDR1 and CDR2: LNHDA, SQIVND (reference sequence). Trimming took 7 bases from V and 6 from J, leaving 10 bases between them. CDR3 DNA sequence: TGTGCCAGTACGGTAGGAGTTAATTCACCCCTCCACTTT. This translates into CASTVGVNSPLHF.

The chain employs TRBV9 and TRBJ2-2; D is uncertain. CDR1 is SGDLS and CDR2 is YYNGEE in the germline V gene. Trimming pared 0 bases from V and 5 bases from J, leaving 2 bases between. CDR3 size: 12 residues. The CDR3: CASSVVTGELFF. DNA of the CDR3: TGTGCCAGCAGCGTAGTAACCGGGGAGCTGTTTTTT.

The CDR3 is CASSLRGTSNEQFF. CDR3 sequence (DNA): TGCGCCAGCAGCTTGAGGGGGACTTCGAATGAGCAGTTCTTC. The chain is built from TRBV5-1 and TRBJ2-1; D could derive from TRBD1 or TRBD2 (6 bases each). Germline CDR1 and CDR2: SGHRS and YFSETQ. Trimming stripped 1 base from V and 7 bases from J, with 12 bases between. The CDR3 extends over 14 amino acids.